This T cell receptor beta chain was found in a study of identical twins. MiXCR, applied by TCRdb to the 5' RACE reads, yields one record per CDR3 protein. The table lists some 200,000 distinct CDR3 sequences, around 6.8% of them singletons. This clonotype has ten or more counts. Its antigen is not known. Trimming pared 9 bases from V and 1 base from J, leaving 12 bases between. The germline V gene has CDR1 MNHNS and CDR2 SASEGT. The CDR3 is made up of 13 amino acids. Notes on the study in general: The abundant beta clonotypes from cord blood had fewer insertions, and memory repertoires had none of this.

These data also featured in a second study, about yellow fever vaccine responses in identical twins.

The chain has TRBV6-1 and TRBJ1-1; no clear D gene. The origin of this receptor is a woman between 18 and 30 years old in good health. The source material was memory (CD45RO+) T cells sorted from blood. CDR3 nucleotides: TGTGCCAGTGGAGTGGGGAGGAACACTGAAGCTTTCTTT. Translated, it gives CASGVGRNTEAFF.